What follows describes a single TCR beta chain. This sample is drawn from a study of OX40 agonist ivuxolimab in advanced cancers. This CDR3 has 17 amino acids. The ends were cut back, 7 bases at V and 4 bases at J, with 24 bases in the middle. Per germline, CDR1 SGDLS and CDR2 YYNGEE. This table comes from immunoSEQ multiplex PCR, and its TCRdb copy is limited to in-frame clones, with some not included. The repertoire includes around 62,000 clones, about nine tenths of them detected once, and 0.38% sits in the top ten. The starting material was CD4+ or CD8+ T cells sorted from blood, obtained in a trial of the OX40 agonist ivuxolimab. The chain combines TRBV9 with TRBJ1-3, with D possibly TRBD1 on 5 matching bases. The TCR was taken from an adult with an advanced solid tumor such as melanoma, head and neck, liver or kidney cancer. The CDR3 nucleotides read TGTGCCAGCGATTTAGGAGGGACCCGCGAGCAAGGAAACACCATATATTTT. Its translation: CASDLGGTREQGNTIYF.